This TCR beta chain was recovered during a study of blood T cells in healthy people across ages. General observations from the study: Estimates drawn from one million T cells were deemed to understate diversity.

Primers used in a second PCR of roughly 6 to 12 cycles were a sample-barcoded 5' primer and a J-beta primer mix. TCRdb reanalysed the 5' RACE reads using MiXCR and keeps one entry per CDR3 protein. The sample shows more than 650,000 distinct CDR3 sequences, about 53% of them seen only once. Concerning this clonotype: The antigen is not known.

V was trimmed by 0 bases and J by 5 bases, leaving 20 bases between them. Germline V lookup: CDR1 LGHNA, CDR2 YNFKEQ. CDR3 length: 17 amino acids. No fewer than 5.5 micrograms of total RNA were isolated from every sample. The rearrangement uses TRBV4-2 and TRBJ2-7; perhaps TRBD1 as D (5 bases). This TCR derives from an older man in good health. Sequenced input: blood. The CDR3, as DNA: TGTGCCAGCAGCCAAGAAAGGGGCGACTTGCGCAGGAACGAGCAGTACTTC. Its translation: CASSQERGDLRRNEQYF.